These 21 T cell receptor beta chains were sequenced from one sample in a study of shared clonotypes between healthy human individuals. Here immunoSEQ multiplex PCR was the method, and the copy in TCRdb shows in-frame clones only, minus some. This table has 550,000 to 800,000 clones, roughly 70% appearing once. What was sequenced was memory CD4+ T cells sorted from blood. Subset reported: CD45RA-negative fraction. The receptors derive from a woman under 40 in good health.

Concerning this clone: Other nucleotide sequences in the sample specify the same CDR3. The rearrangement joins TRBV19 to TRBJ1-1; the D gene is possibly TRBD1 (6 bases). Germline assignment: CDR1 LNHDA and CDR2 SQIVND (reference sequence). The V end lost 6 bases, the J end lost 3 bases, and 11 bases lay between the germline ends. CDR3 size: 13 residues. CDR3 nucleotide sequence: TGTGCCAGTAGCCCTAGGGGGGACACTGAAGCTTTCTTT. It translates to CASSPRGDTEAFF. Full variable domain (missing parts from reference TRBV19 and TRBJ1-1): DGGITQSPKYLFRKEGQNVTLSCEQNLNHDAMYWYRQDPGQGLRLIYYSQIVNDFQKGDIAEGYSVSREKKESFPLTVTSAQKNPTAFYLCASSPRGDTEAFFGQGTRLTVV.

This clone turned up a few times. This chain connects TRBV6-1 to TRBJ1-2, with D unclear. Trimming stripped 5 bases from V and 3 bases from J, with 10 bases between. This CDR3 is built from 13 residues. Germline V CDR1 and CDR2: MNHNS, SASEGT. The CDR3 loop is CASSPKRDYGYTF. CDR3 sequence (DNA): TGTGCCAGCAGTCCGAAGCGGGACTATGGCTACACCTTC.

The chain links TRBV9 to TRBJ1-4; 8 bases are a match to TRBD1. Germline CDR1 is SGDLS and CDR2 is YYNGEE. Trimming removed 4 bases from V and 0 bases from J; junction bases left unmatched: 5. This CDR3 has 16 residues. This CDR3 reads CASSLDRGATNEKLFF. The CDR3 DNA reads TGTGCCAGCAGCCTTGACAGGGGAGCAACTAATGAAAAACTGTTTTTT.

This chain uses TRBV6-5 with TRBJ2-7; D uncertain. The CDR3 totals 12 residues. Looked up from germline, CDR1 is MNHEY and CDR2 is SVGAGI. Trimming left V 2 bases short and J 5 bases short, with 7 bases between. The CDR3 is CASSYMGNEQYF. The CDR3 DNA sequence: TGTGCCAGCAGTTACATGGGCAACGAGCAGTACTTC.

The chain carries TRBV29-1 and TRBJ2-7; 7 nucleotides agree with TRBD1. Per the germline V gene, CDR1 is SQVTM and CDR2 is ANQGSEA. This CDR3 comprises 14 residues. V was pared by 3 bases and J by 2 bases, with 7 bases of the junction left unmatched. The CDR3 here is CSVEVPGQAYEQYF. The CDR3 nucleotides read TGCAGCGTTGAGGTCCCCGGACAGGCCTACGAGCAGTACTTC.

The chain links TRBV7-2 to TRBJ2-3; 13 bases map to TRBD2. Unmatched junction bases numbered 3, after V lost 6 bases and J lost 3 bases. Germline CDR1 and CDR2: SGHTA and FQGNSA. The CDR3 is 15 residues long. In DNA, the CDR3 is TGTGCCAGCAGTTGGACTAGCGGGAGTACAGATACGCAGTATTTT. It codes for CASSWTSGSTDTQYF.

The rearrangement links TRBV6-5 to TRBJ1-2, with 7 bases matching TRBD1. V shed 1 base, J shed 4 bases, and the junction held 9 bases outside the gene matches. This CDR3 has 16 amino acids. The germline V gene encodes CDR1 MNHEY and CDR2 SVGAGI. CDR3 residues: CASSYLHRGVGYGYTF. In nucleotides, the CDR3 is TGTGCCAGCAGTTACTTGCACAGGGGTGTCGGCTATGGCTACACCTTC.

CDR3 sequence: CSVAPNHGEKLFF. The DNA for the CDR3 is TGCAGCGTTGCTCCGAACCACGGTGAAAAACTGTTTTTT. This chain uses TRBV29-1 with TRBJ1-4; unclear D gene. Germline V gene lookup returns CDR1 SQVTM and CDR2 ANQGSEA. This CDR3 has 13 amino acids. Trimming took 4 bases from V and 7 from J, leaving 13 bases between them.

V usage is TRBV28 and J usage is TRBJ2-5, with D hard to call. V lost 5 bases and J 1 base, leaving 11 bases between the germline ends. Germline V gene lookup returns CDR1 MDHEN and CDR2 SYDVKM. The CDR3 covers 14 residues. In DNA form, the CDR3 reads TGTGCCAGCAGTCATGGGTATACCCAAGAGACCCAGTACTTC. Translated, it gives CASSHGYTQETQYF.

The chain joins TRBV28 to TRBJ1-5; 8 nucleotides align to TRBD1. J gave up 4 bases and V 5 bases, and 4 bases lay outside the gene matches. CDR1 is MDHEN, CDR2 SYDVKM, per germline. The CDR3 loop spans 14 amino acids. The CDR3 DNA sequence: TGTGCCAGCAGTGAGAGACAGGGGAATCAGCCCCAGCATTTT. Protein: CASSERQGNQPQHF.

This clone was counted only a few times. The chain joins TRBV18 to TRBJ1-5; unclear D gene. Trimming stripped 3 bases from V and 6 bases from J, with 12 bases between. This CDR3 has 14 residues. CDR1 KGHSH and CDR2 LQKENI come from the germline V gene. The CDR3 sequence: CASSPRREVQPQHF. The CDR3 region has the DNA TGTGCCAGCTCACCGAGGAGGGAAGTTCAGCCCCAGCATTTT.

The gene calls are TRBV19 and TRBJ1-5; D may be TRBD1 (6 bases). CDR3 length: 16 amino acids. Trimming removed 2 bases at V and 7 bases at J, with 18 bases between. Germline lookup yields CDR1 LNHDA and CDR2 SQIVND (reference sequence). In DNA form, the CDR3 reads TGTGCCAGTAGTATAATAGAAGGGGGAAGGCGACAGCCCCAGCATTTT. Protein sequence: CASSIIEGGRRQPQHF.

The J gene is TRBJ1-4, the V gene TRBV7-9; maybe TRBD1 (6 bases). Trimming pared 9 bases from V and 8 bases from J, leaving 28 bases between. The CDR3 is made up of 17 amino acids. In germline, CDR1 is SEHNR, CDR2 FQNEAQ (reference sequence). The CDR3 bases are TGTGCCAGGCAGCGAGGGGTTGGGGGCATCCCTCGGGAAAAACTGTTTTTT. Encoded protein: CARQRGVGGIPREKLFF.

J is TRBJ2-2 and V is TRBV27, with D unclear. Germline CDR1 is MNHEY and CDR2 is SMNVEV (reference sequence). V gave up 2 bases and J gave up 4 bases, with 8 bases separating them. CDR3 length: 14 amino acids. CDR3 region: CASSLRGPTGELFF. DNA for the CDR3: TGTGCCAGCAGTTTAAGAGGACCCACCGGGGAGCTGTTTTTT.

The chain recombines TRBV28 with TRBJ1-5, with TRBD1 matching over 10 bases. The length of the CDR3 is 16 residues. Germline V lookup: CDR1 MDHEN, CDR2 SYDVKM. J gave up 6 bases and V 8 bases, and 13 bases lay outside the gene matches. The CDR3, as DNA: TGTGCCAGCGAAGTCCCGACAGGGGGCCACGCTCAGCCCCAGCATTTT. Translating gives CASEVPTGGHAQPQHF.

The CDR3 nucleotides read TGTGCCAGCAGTTTTTGGGCGAACACTGAAGCTTTCTTT. This encodes CASSFWANTEAFF. V gene TRBV27 combines with J gene TRBJ1-1; no clear D. The CDR3 spans 13 residues. V was shortened by 3 bases and J by 1 base, with 6 bases between the two germline ends. Germline values: CDR1 MNHEY, CDR2 SMNVEV (reference sequence).

The chain carries TRBV5-6 and TRBJ2-7, with D possibly TRBD2 on 7 matching bases. CDR1 is SGHDT and CDR2 is YYEEEE in the germline V gene. Trimming pared 3 bases from V and 6 bases from J, leaving 22 bases between. The CDR3 sequence is 16 residues long. DNA of the CDR3: TGTGCCAGCAGCTGGATAAAAGGGGGGGCTCTAGGCGAGCAGTACTTC. This codes for CASSWIKGGALGEQYF.

Here the CDR3 DNA reads TGTGCCAGCTCACAGGACAGCCCCTACGAGCAGTACTTC. This codes for CASSQDSPYEQYF. The chain has TRBV18 and TRBJ2-7; D is possibly TRBD1 (6 bases). V lost 4 bases to trimming and J lost 2 bases, with 9 bases between them. Germline V gives CDR1 KGHSH, CDR2 LQKENI. The CDR3 is 13 amino acids.

This clone came up a few times. The chain combines TRBV7-8 with TRBJ2-2; a weak D match, TRBD2 (5 bases). The CDR3 is made up of 13 amino acids. Germline-derived CDR1 and CDR2 are SGHVS and FQNEAQ. The germline V and J ends were trimmed by 7 bases and 4 bases, with 10 bases remaining between them. The CDR3, as DNA: TGTGCCAGCAACCCTAGCACCACCGGGGAGCTGTTTTTT. Residues: CASNPSTTGELFF.

The chain employs TRBV4-2 and TRBJ2-7, with 12 bases identical to TRBD1. Germline CDR1 LGHNA, CDR2 YNFKEQ. V was clipped by 3 bases and J by 3 bases; unmatched bases: 15. The CDR3 is made up of 19 amino acids. The CDR3 bases are TGTGCCAGCAGCCAGTTCATGACCGGGACAGGGGGCGCCAACTACGAGCAGTACTTC. Translated, it gives CASSQFMTGTGGANYEQYF.

This clone was detected a few times. The chain combines TRBV2 with TRBJ1-2; D might be TRBD1 (5 bases). CDR3 length: 14 residues. V gave up 2 bases and J gave up 2 bases, with 9 bases separating them. Looked up from germline, CDR1 is SNHLY and CDR2 is FYNNEI. CDR3 coding DNA: TGTGCCAGCAGTGAAAGGGAGGGGAACTATGGCTACACCTTC. It encodes CASSEREGNYGYTF.